These T cell receptor beta chains were read from a single sample in a study of cytomegalovirus exposure and HLA in healthy donors. TCRdb keeps only in-frame clones here, not all; method: immunoSEQ multiplex PCR. The table lists roughly 180,000 clones, over 65% of them singletons. Input material: PBMCs. These receptors originate from a man between 18 and 35 years old in good health and CMV-seropositive. Each CDR3 is given with its conserved first and last residue. A D gene is named only where the DNA matches it firmly. Not all rows give a size; the values are once, few, many and, for expanded clones, a class.

CASSSRVEGASEQYF	TGTGCCAGCAGCTCCCGGGTGGAGGGGGCTAGCGAGCAGTACTTC	TRBV7-8	TRBJ2-7	NA	NA
CASSSPNTDTQYF	TGTGCCAGCAGCTCCCCCAACACAGATACGCAGTATTTT	TRBV7-9	TRBJ2-3	NA	once
CASSLMTGAYEQYF	TGTGCCAGCAGTTTAATGACAGGAGCCTACGAGCAGTACTTC	TRBV28	TRBJ2-7	NA	NA
CASSLGQTETYEQYF	TGTGCCAGCAGCTTAGGGCAGACAGAAACCTACGAGCAGTACTTC	TRBV11-2	TRBJ2-7	NA	NA
CASSSGPSGRETQYF	TGTGCCAGCAGCTCGGGGCCTAGCGGGAGGGAGACCCAGTACTTC	TRBV13	TRBJ2-5	TRBD2	once
CASKRGNTIHF	TGTGCCAGCAAAAGGGGAAACACCATACATTTT	TRBV25-1	TRBJ1-3	NA	NA
CASSPRGSSYEQYF	TGCGCCAGCAGCCCGCGGGGCTCCTCCTACGAGCAGTACTTC	TRBV5-1	TRBJ2-7	NA	NA
CSVVFPGGSNTGELFF	TGCAGCGTTGTTTTCCCGGGAGGGAGTAACACCGGGGAGCTGTTTTTT	TRBV29-1	TRBJ2-2	TRBD2	NA
CASSIRRDEQFF	TGTGCCAGTAGTATCCGGCGGGACGAGCAGTTCTTC	TRBV19	TRBJ2-1	NA	NA
CASSESGLQEAFF	TGTGCCAGCAGTGAATCAGGTCTTCAAGAAGCTTTCTTT	TRBV25-1	TRBJ1-1	NA	NA
CAISESGGGDGGQPQHF	TGTGCCATCAGTGAGTCCGGAGGGGGGGACGGAGGCCAGCCCCAGCATTTT	TRBV10-3	TRBJ1-5	NA	NA
CASSRQPFGTEAFF	TGTGCCAGCAGTCGACAGCCATTCGGCACTGAAGCTTTCTTT	TRBV6-5	TRBJ1-1	NA	NA
CASSNRLAGYNEQFF	TGTGCCAGTAGTAACCGACTAGCGGGGTACAATGAGCAGTTCTTC	TRBV19	TRBJ2-1	TRBD2	NA
CASIPKPGQGASGYTF	TGTGCCAGCATTCCTAAACCGGGACAGGGGGCTAGTGGCTACACCTTC	TRBV7-8	TRBJ1-2	TRBD1	NA
CASSIGQGVMDTQYF	TGTGCCAGTAGTATCGGCCAGGGTGTGATGGATACGCAGTATTTT	TRBV19	TRBJ2-3	NA	NA
CASIDVPSADTQYF	TGTGCCAGCATCGACGTCCCTAGCGCAGATACGCAGTATTTT	TRBV5-4	TRBJ2-3	NA	NA
CASSPVLMEAFF	TGTGCCAGCTCACCAGTGCTAATGGAAGCTTTCTTT	TRBV18	TRBJ1-1	NA	NA
CASSLGGSYEQYF	TGTGCCAGCAGTTTAGGCGGCTCCTACGAGCAGTACTTC	TRBV28	TRBJ2-7	NA	NA
CASTPRIQASGSHEQFF	TGCGCCAGCACCCCAAGGATCCAAGCTAGCGGGAGTCATGAGCAGTTCTTC	TRBV4-3	TRBJ2-1	TRBD2	NA
CASSLNQGVNTEAFF	TGTGCCAGCAGCTTAAATCAGGGGGTGAACACTGAAGCTTTCTTT	TRBV11-2	TRBJ1-1	TRBD1	NA
CAWSVRLAGGDEQFF	TGTGCCTGGAGTGTACGGTTAGCGGGAGGGGATGAGCAGTTCTTC	TRBV30	TRBJ2-1	TRBD2	NA
CAWGRLADSYEQYF	TGTGCCTGGGGGAGACTAGCGGACTCCTACGAGCAGTACTTC	TRBV30	TRBJ2-7	TRBD2	NA
CASSPHRGTKNIQYF	TGTGCCAGCAGTCCCCACAGGGGAACCAAAAACATTCAGTACTTC	TRBV27	TRBJ2-4	TRBD1	few
CASSMEAGVNTQYF	TGTGCCAGCTCAATGGAGGCTGGGGTAAATACGCAGTATTTT	TRBV18	TRBJ2-3	NA	NA
CASSPARDGQPQHF	TGTGCCAGCAGCCCCGCCCGGGATGGTCAGCCCCAGCATTTT	TRBV6-6	TRBJ1-5	NA	NA
CASRPRQGYGETQYF	TGTGCCAGTAGACCGAGACAGGGGTACGGGGAGACCCAGTACTTC	TRBV19	TRBJ2-5	TRBD1	NA
CASSLGAIAEHQETQYF	TGTGCCAGCAGCTTAGGAGCTATTGCGGAGCACCAAGAGACCCAGTACTTC	TRBV7-9	TRBJ2-5	NA	NA
CASSMGTDHSGYTF	TGTGCCAGCAGCATGGGGACAGATCACTCAGGCTACACCTTC	TRBV7-9	TRBJ1-2	TRBD1	NA
CASSPGASRNTGELFF	TGTGCCAGCAGCCCAGGGGCTAGCAGGAACACCGGGGAGCTGTTTTTT	TRBV7-6	TRBJ2-2	NA	once
CASSPTGGGGASYEQYF	TGTGCCAGCAGCCCGACAGGGGGCGGTGGAGCCTCCTACGAGCAGTACTTC	TRBV5-4	TRBJ2-7	TRBD1	NA
CASSDLILNTEAFF	TGTGCCAGCAGTGACCTAATACTGAACACTGAAGCTTTCTTT	TRBV6-1	TRBJ1-1	NA	few
CASTERTATNEKLFF	TGTGCCAGCACTGAGAGGACAGCAACTAATGAAAAACTGTTTTTT	TRBV2	TRBJ1-4	NA	NA
CASSLPGTALKGYTF	TGTGCCAGCAGTTTACCCGGGACTGCCCTTAAGGGCTACACCTTC	TRBV28	TRBJ1-2	NA	NA
CASSDSGQPQHF	TGTGCCAGCTCTGACTCCGGGCAGCCCCAGCATTTT	TRBV6-6	TRBJ1-5	NA	NA
CASSPAETGGYGYTF	TGTGCCAGCTCACCGGCGGAGACAGGGGGCTATGGCTACACCTTC	TRBV18	TRBJ1-2	TRBD1	once
CATSRDWGSNQPQHF	TGTGCCACCAGCAGAGATTGGGGCAGCAATCAGCCCCAGCATTTT	TRBV15	TRBJ1-5	NA	NA
CASSFPSHFYEQYF	TGTGCCAGCAGTTTTCCGAGCCACTTCTACGAGCAGTACTTC	TRBV28	TRBJ2-7	NA	NA
CASSGSLGQLTSYEQYF	TGTGCCAGCAGTGGTTCTTTGGGACAGCTTACTTCCTACGAGCAGTACTTC	TRBV2	TRBJ2-7	TRBD1	NA
CASSLSGLAVPSSYEQYF	TGTGCCAGCAGTTTATCCGGGCTAGCGGTCCCGAGCTCCTACGAGCAGTACTTC	TRBV27	TRBJ2-7	TRBD2	NA
CASSALTGGGTEAFF	TGTGCCAGCAGCGCATTGACAGGGGGAGGCACTGAAGCTTTCTTT	TRBV7-2	TRBJ1-1	TRBD1	NA
CASSPEGNIGDQPQHF	TGTGCCAGCAGCCCGGAGGGGAACATTGGGGATCAGCCCCAGCATTTT	TRBV4-2	TRBJ1-5	NA	once
CASSQVFRQAGHGYTF	TGCGCCAGCAGCCAAGTCTTCCGCCAGGCGGGCCATGGCTACACCTTC	TRBV4-1	TRBJ1-2	NA	NA
CSVEGGEGENYGYTF	TGCAGCGTTGAAGGGGGTGAGGGTGAGAACTATGGCTACACCTTC	TRBV29-1	TRBJ1-2	NA	NA
CASSPASGRAADTQYF	TGTGCCAGCAGCCCAGCTAGCGGGAGGGCTGCAGATACGCAGTATTTT	TRBV7-2	TRBJ2-3	TRBD2	NA
CASTPGGYEQYF	TGTGCCAGCACGCCAGGGGGCTACGAGCAGTACTTC	TRBV28	TRBJ2-7	TRBD1	NA
CASSPKGRQGWEKLFF	TGTGCCAGCAGTCCTAAAGGGCGACAGGGATGGGAAAAACTGTTTTTT	TRBV28	TRBJ1-4	TRBD1	NA
CASSFAGGSYEQYF	TGTGCCAGTAGTTTTGCGGGGGGATCCTACGAGCAGTACTTC	TRBV19	TRBJ2-7	TRBD2	few
CSATIMEQFF	TGCAGCGCGACAATAATGGAGCAGTTCTTC	TRBV29-1	TRBJ2-1	NA	NA
CASSRTSGIPGELFF	TGTGCCAGCAGTCGGACTAGCGGGATCCCCGGGGAGCTGTTTTTT	TRBV6-5	TRBJ2-2	TRBD2	once
CASTKPGPAGDTQYF	TGTGCCAGCACCAAACCGGGCCCGGCGGGAGATACGCAGTATTTT	TRBV27	TRBJ2-3	NA	NA
CASSFDLGVQSNEQFF	TGTGCCAGCAGCTTCGACCTCGGGGTCCAAAGCAATGAGCAGTTCTTC	TRBV11-2	TRBJ2-1	NA	NA
CASTHQGVYNEQFF	TGTGCCAGCACCCATCAGGGGGTCTACAATGAGCAGTTCTTC	TRBV11-2	TRBJ2-1	TRBD1	NA
CASTSTSGGHEQYF	TGTGCCAGCACCTCGACTAGCGGTGGGCACGAGCAGTACTTC	TRBV6-1	TRBJ2-7	TRBD2	medium-sized
CASSLEGRVSYNEQFF	TGTGCCAGCAGCTTAGAGGGGCGAGTTTCCTACAATGAGCAGTTCTTC	TRBV11-3	TRBJ2-1	NA	NA
CASSPIGLAGSVGELFF	TGTGCCAGCAGCCCCATCGGGCTAGCGGGATCGGTCGGGGAGCTGTTTTTT	TRBV9	TRBJ2-2	TRBD2	NA
CASSSPRQGNQPQHF	TGTGCCAGCAGTTCCCCTCGACAGGGGAATCAGCCCCAGCATTTT	TRBV28	TRBJ1-5	TRBD1	NA
CAIRPFSGSSNYEQYF	TGTGCCATCAGACCCTTTAGCGGGAGCAGTAACTACGAGCAGTACTTC	TRBV10-3	TRBJ2-7	TRBD2	NA
CASSLGTGGNEQYF	TGTGCCAGCAGCCTAGGGACAGGGGGCAACGAGCAGTACTTC	TRBV11-2	TRBJ2-7	TRBD1	NA
CAISDRPREGTADTQYF	TGTGCCATCAGTGATCGACCGCGGGAGGGGACGGCAGATACGCAGTATTTT	TRBV10-3	TRBJ2-3	TRBD2	NA
CASSSSGLLNTGELFF	TGTGCCAGCAGCTCTTCGGGACTCTTGAACACCGGGGAGCTGTTTTTT	TRBV11-3	TRBJ2-2	NA	NA